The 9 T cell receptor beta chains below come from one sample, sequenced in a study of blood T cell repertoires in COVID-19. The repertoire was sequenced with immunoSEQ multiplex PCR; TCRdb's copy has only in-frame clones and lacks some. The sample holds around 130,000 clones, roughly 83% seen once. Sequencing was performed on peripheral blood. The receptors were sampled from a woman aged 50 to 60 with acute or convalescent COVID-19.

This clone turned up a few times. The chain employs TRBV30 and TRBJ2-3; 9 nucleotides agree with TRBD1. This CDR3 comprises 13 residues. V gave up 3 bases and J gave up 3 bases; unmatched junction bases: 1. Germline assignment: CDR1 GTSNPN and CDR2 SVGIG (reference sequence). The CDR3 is CAWSGTGTDTQYF. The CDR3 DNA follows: TGTGCCTGGAGCGGGACAGGGACAGATACGCAGTATTTT.

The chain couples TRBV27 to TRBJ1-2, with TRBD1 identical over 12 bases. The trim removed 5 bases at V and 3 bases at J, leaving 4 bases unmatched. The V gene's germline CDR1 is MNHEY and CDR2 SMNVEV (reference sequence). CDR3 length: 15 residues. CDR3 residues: CASSTGTGGHYGYTF. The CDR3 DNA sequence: TGTGCCAGCAGTACCGGGACAGGGGGCCACTATGGCTACACCTTC.

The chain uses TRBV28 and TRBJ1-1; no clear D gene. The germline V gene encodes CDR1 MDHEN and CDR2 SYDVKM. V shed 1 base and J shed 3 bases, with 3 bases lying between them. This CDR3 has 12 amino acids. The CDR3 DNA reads TGTGCCAGCAGTTTATCTTACACTGAAGCTTTCTTT. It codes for CASSLSYTEAFF.

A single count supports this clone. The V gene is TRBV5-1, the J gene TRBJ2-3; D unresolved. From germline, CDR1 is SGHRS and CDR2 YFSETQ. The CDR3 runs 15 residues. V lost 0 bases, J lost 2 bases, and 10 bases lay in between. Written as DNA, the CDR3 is TGCGCCAGCAGCTTGGGACAAGGCCCCACAGATACGCAGTATTTT. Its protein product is CASSLGQGPTDTQYF.

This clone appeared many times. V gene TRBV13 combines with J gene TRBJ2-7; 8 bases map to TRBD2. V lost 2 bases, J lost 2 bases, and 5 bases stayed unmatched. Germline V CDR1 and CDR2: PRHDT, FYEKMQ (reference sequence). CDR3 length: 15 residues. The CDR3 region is CASSLQRGSPYEQYF. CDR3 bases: TGTGCCAGCAGCTTACAGCGGGGGAGTCCCTACGAGCAGTACTTC.

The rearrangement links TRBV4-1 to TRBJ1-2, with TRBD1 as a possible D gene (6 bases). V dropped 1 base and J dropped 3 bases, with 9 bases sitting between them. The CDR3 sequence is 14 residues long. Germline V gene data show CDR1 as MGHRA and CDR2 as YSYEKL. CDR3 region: CASSQVSGDYGYTF. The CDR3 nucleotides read TGCGCCAGCAGCCAAGTGTCAGGGGACTATGGCTACACCTTC.

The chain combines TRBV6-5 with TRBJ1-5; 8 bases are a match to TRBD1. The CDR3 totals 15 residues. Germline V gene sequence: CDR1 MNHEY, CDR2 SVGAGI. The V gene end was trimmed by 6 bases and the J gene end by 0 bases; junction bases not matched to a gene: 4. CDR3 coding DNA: TGTGCCAGCAGGCTGACAGGGGATAGCAATCAGCCCCAGCATTTT. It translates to CASRLTGDSNQPQHF.

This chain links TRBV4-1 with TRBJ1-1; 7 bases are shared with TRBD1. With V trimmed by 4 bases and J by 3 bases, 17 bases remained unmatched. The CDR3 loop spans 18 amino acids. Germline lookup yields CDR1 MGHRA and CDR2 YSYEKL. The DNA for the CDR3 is TGCGCCAGCAGCCCTCATCAGGGGACAGCAACGTTCTACACTGAAGCTTTCTTT. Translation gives CASSPHQGTATFYTEAFF.

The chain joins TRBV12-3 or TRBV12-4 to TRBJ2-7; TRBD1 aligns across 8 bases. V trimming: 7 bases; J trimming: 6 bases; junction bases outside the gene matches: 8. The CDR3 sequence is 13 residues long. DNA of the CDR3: TGTGCCAGCACCAGGACAGGGTTCCTCGAGCAGTACTTC. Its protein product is CASTRTGFLEQYF.